The subject of this entry is one T cell receptor (beta chain). Its antigen remains unknown. The data stem from a study of lymphopenia after photon versus proton radiotherapy. Whole-study findings and limits: Survival link was tested only in deceased patients; proton benefit remains a possibility. Post-nadir diversity loss with photons came from oligoclonal expansion, particularly CD8+ Temra cells. A bigger post-nadir fall in TCR diversity correlated inversely with survival time in deceased patients.

Profiling relied on immunoSEQ multiplex PCR, and the TCRdb table lists in-frame clones only, not all of them. Of 25,000 to 35,000 clones listed, 90% are singletons. This sample comprised peripheral blood, obtained from a patient treated with photon-based radiotherapy. The TCR originated in a woman aged 50 to 60 with pancreatic cancer.

CDR3 DNA: TGTGCCAGCAGCCCGGCTGGCTACACCTTC. The encoded protein is CASSPAGYTF. This sequence joins TRBV7-9 and TRBJ1-2; no definite D call. In germline, CDR1 is SEHNR, CDR2 FQNEAQ (reference sequence). This CDR3 is 10 amino acids long. V was trimmed by 5 bases and J by 7 bases, leaving 5 bases between them. The full variable domain, rest sourced from reference TRBV7-9 and TRBJ1-2, is DTGVSQNPRHKITKRGQNVTFRCDPISEHNRLYWYRQTLGQGPEFLTYFQNEAQLEKSRLLSDRFSAERPKGSFSTLEIQRTEQGDSAMYLCASSPAGYTFGSGTRLTVV.